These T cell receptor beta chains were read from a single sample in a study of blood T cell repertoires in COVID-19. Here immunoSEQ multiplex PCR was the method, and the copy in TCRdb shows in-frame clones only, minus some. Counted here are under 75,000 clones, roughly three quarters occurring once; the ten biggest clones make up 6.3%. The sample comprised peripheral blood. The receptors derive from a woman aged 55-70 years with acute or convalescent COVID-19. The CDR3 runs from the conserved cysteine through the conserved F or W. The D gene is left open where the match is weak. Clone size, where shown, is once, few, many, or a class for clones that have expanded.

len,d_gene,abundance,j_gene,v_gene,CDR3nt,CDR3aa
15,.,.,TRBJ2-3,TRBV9,TGTGCCAGCAGCCCCGACGGCCGGGCCCTTAGCGCGCAGTATTTT,CASSPDGRALSAQYF
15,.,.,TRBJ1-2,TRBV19,TGTGCCAGTAGTATCGGGGGTGGAGGCTTCTATGGCTACACCTTC,CASSIGGGGFYGYTF
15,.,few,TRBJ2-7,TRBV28,TGTGCCAGCAGTTTCCCAGCGACAGGTTCCTACGAGCAGTACTTC,CASSFPATGSYEQYF
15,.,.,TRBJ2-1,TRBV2,TGTGCCAGCAGTGAAGGGCTCCGCTCCTACAATGAGCAGTTCTTC,CASSEGLRSYNEQFF
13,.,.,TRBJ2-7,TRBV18,TGTGCCAGCTCACTTGACACCTCCTACGAGCAGTACTTC,CASSLDTSYEQYF
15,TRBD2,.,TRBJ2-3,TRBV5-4,TGTGCCAGCAGCGAACGGGGGGGCACTTGGGATACGCAGTATTTT,CASSERGGTWDTQYF
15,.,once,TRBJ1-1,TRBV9,TGTGCCAGCAGCGTAGGTTTGGGGCGCGACACTGAAGCTTTCTTT,CASSVGLGRDTEAFF
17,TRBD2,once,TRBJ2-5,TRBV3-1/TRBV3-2,TGTGCCAGCAGCCAAGATCGGTTAGCGGGGGGTCAAGAGACCCAGTACTTC,CASSQDRLAGGQETQYF
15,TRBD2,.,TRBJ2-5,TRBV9,TGTGCCAGCAGCGTAGTAGGTAGCGGGGCGGAGACCCAGTACTTC,CASSVVGSGAETQYF
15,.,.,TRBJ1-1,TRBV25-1,TGTGCCAGCAGTGACCCGGGCTCCGGAGGCACTGAAGCTTTCTTT,CASSDPGSGGTEAFF
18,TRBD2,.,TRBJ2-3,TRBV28,TGTGCCAGCAGTTTATTTGCGGGGGGCCCCCCTGGCGCAGATACGCAGTATTTT,CASSLFAGGPPGADTQYF
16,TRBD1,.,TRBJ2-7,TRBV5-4,TGTGCCAGCAGCTTGAATAAAGGACAGGGGACCTACGAGCAGTACTTC,CASSLNKGQGTYEQYF
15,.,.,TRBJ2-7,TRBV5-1,TGCGCCAGCAGGTTGGACCTACTTAGCTCCTACGAGCAGTACTTC,CASRLDLLSSYEQYF
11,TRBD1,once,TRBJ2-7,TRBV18,TGTGCCAGCTCCCTCGGACAGGGGCAGTACTTC,CASSLGQGQYF
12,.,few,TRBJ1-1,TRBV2,TGTGCCAGCAGTCGACAGAACACTGAAGCTTTCTTT,CASSRQNTEAFF
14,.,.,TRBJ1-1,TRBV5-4,TGTGCCAGCAGCTCCAGGGACTTGAACACTGAAGCTTTCTTT,CASSSRDLNTEAFF
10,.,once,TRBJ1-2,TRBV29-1,TGCAGCGTTGAGGGCAATGGCTACACCTTC,CSVEGNGYTF
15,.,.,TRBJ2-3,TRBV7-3,TGTGCCAGCAGCTCCCGACTAGAGGAAACAGATACGCAGTATTTT,CASSSRLEETDTQYF
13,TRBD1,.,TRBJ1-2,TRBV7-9,TGTGCCAGCAGCCGGACAGGGGTGGATGGCTACACCTTC,CASSRTGVDGYTF
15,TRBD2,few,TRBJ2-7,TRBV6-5,TGTGCCAGCAGTTACGACTGGCTAGCGGGGAGGGAGCAGTACTTC,CASSYDWLAGREQYF
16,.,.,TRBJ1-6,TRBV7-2,TGTGCCAGCAGCTCCGACCCCCCAGGTGGAAATTCACCCCTCCACTTT,CASSSDPPGGNSPLHF
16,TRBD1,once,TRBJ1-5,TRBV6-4,TGTGCCAGTCCGGACAGGGAGGGGTTTAGCAATCAGCCCCAGCATTTT,CASPDREGFSNQPQHF
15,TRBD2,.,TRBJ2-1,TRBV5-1,TGCGCCAGCAGCTTGGTGAGCGGGACCCTAAATGAGCAGTTCTTC,CASSLVSGTLNEQFF
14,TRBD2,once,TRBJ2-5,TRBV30,TGTGCCTGGAGCCTAGCGGGGGTACAAGAGACCCAGTACTTC,CAWSLAGVQETQYF
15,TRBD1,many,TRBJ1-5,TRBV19,TGTGCCAGTAGACGGACAGGGGCTGAGGGACAGCCCCAGCATTTT,CASRRTGAEGQPQHF
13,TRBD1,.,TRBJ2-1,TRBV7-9,TGTGCCAGCGTCCGGACAGGGAACAATGAGCAGTTCTTC,CASVRTGNNEQFF
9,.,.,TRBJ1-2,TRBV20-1,TGCAGTGCCCTTTATGGCTACACCTTC,CSALYGYTF
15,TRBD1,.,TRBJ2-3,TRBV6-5,TGTGCCAGCAGCGCTGTTCCGGGACAGCGAGATACGCAGTATTTT,CASSAVPGQRDTQYF
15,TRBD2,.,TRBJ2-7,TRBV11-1,TGTGCCAGCAGCCAAGATAGCGGGGGGGCCTACGAGCAGTACTTC,CASSQDSGGAYEQYF
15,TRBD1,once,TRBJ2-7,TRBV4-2,TGTGCCAGCAGCCAAGAGGGGACAGGGGCGAGGGAGCAGTACTTC,CASSQEGTGAREQYF
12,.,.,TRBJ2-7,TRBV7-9,TGTGCCAGCAGCTTAGTCAGGGACGAGCAGTACTTC,CASSLVRDEQYF
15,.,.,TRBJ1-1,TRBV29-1,TGCAGCGTCCGACGGAATCAGGCAGGGAACACTGAAGCTTTCTTT,CSVRRNQAGNTEAFF
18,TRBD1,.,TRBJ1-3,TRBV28,TGTGCCAGCAGTTTTTTAACAGGGGGCATTAGGTCTGGAAACACCATATATTTT,CASSFLTGGIRSGNTIYF
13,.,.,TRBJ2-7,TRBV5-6,TGTGCCAGCAGCTTGGAGAGCGGCTACGAGCAGTACTTC,CASSLESGYEQYF
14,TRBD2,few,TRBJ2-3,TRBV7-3,TGTGCCAGCAGCTTTACTAGCGGGGTAGATACGCAGTATTTT,CASSFTSGVDTQYF
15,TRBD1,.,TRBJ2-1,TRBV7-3,TGTGCCAGCAGCTCCGACAGGGTAACGAGCAATGAGCAGTTCTTC,CASSSDRVTSNEQFF
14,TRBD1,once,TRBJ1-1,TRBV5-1,TGCGCCAGCAGATTTCTGACAGGGGACACTGAAGCTTTCTTT,CASRFLTGDTEAFF
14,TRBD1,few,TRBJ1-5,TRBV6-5,TGTGCCAGCTTTCCAACAGGGGCCAATCAGCCCCAGCATTTT,CASFPTGANQPQHF